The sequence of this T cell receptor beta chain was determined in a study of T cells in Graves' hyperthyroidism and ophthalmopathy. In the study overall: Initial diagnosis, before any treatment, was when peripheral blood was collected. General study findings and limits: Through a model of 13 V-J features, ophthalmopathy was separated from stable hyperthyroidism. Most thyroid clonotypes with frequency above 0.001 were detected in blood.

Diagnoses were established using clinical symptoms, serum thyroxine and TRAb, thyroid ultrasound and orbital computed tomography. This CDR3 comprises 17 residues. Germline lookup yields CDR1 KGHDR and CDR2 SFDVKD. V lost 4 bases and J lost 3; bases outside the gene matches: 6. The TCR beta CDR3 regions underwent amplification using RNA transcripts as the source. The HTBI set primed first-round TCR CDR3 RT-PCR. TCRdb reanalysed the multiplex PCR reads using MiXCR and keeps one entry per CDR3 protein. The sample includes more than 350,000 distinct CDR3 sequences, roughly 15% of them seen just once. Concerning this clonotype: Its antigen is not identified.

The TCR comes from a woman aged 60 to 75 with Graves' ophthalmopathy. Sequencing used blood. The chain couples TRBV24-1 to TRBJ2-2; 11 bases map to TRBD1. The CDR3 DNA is TGTGCCACCAGTGAATATGGACAGGGGGCGTACACCGGGGAGCTGTTTTTT. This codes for CATSEYGQGAYTGELFF.